The next 22 T cell receptor beta chains were all read from a single sample in a study of regulatory T cells in long-lasting Graves disease. Libraries of TCR beta came from iRepertoire HTBI primers plus Arm-PCR of CDR3 regions. TCRdb passed the multiplex PCR reads through MiXCR, listing each CDR3 protein once. The sample has 420,000 or so distinct CDR3 sequences, roughly 15% seen once. Time point defined: newly diagnosed GD, antithyroid drugs for less than 3 months. After RNA was extracted from PBMCs, the TCR library was made from it. These data also formed part of another study, on T cells in Graves' hyperthyroidism and ophthalmopathy.

The sample consisted of peripheral blood mononuclear cells (PBMCs), taken at new diagnosis, from a patient treated with antithyroid drugs. These receptors originate from a woman aged 18-29 years with Graves disease.

This chain uses TRBV7-2 with TRBJ1-4; a weak D match, TRBD1 (5 bases). The CDR3 loop spans 14 amino acids. From germline, CDR1 is SGHTA and CDR2 FQGNSA. Trimming pared 2 bases from V and 8 bases from J, leaving 12 bases between. The CDR3 here is CASSLIRDGEKLFF. As DNA, the CDR3 is TGTGCCAGCAGCTTAATCAGGGACGGGGAAAAACTGTTTTTT.

A few counts support this clonotype. This chain uses TRBV4-1 with TRBJ2-2, with TRBD2 as a possible D gene (6 bases). CDR1 is MGHRA and CDR2 is YSYEKL in the germline V gene. V was pared by 3 bases and J by 6 bases, with 11 bases between. The CDR3 consists of 14 residues. In nucleotides, the CDR3 is TGCGCCAGCAGCCAGGGCGGGACGGCCGGGGAGCTGTTTTTT. This codes for CASSQGGTAGELFF.

This clonotype was seen a handful of times. The chain employs TRBV4-3 and TRBJ1-2, with D perhaps matching TRBD1 (6 bases). The V gene's germline CDR1 is LGHNA and CDR2 YSLEER. The CDR3 is 13 residues long. Trimming cost V 1 base and J 8 bases, with 11 bases left between them. The CDR3 nucleotides are TGCGCCAGCAGCCAAGGCAGGGGAGGGGGCTACACCTTC. Translation: CASSQGRGGGYTF.

Many counts were recorded for this clonotype. The chain uses TRBV28 and TRBJ2-7; TRBD1 agrees at 7 bases. This CDR3 has 15 amino acids. V lost 1 base, J lost 3 bases, and 6 bases stayed unmatched. Per germline, CDR1 MDHEN and CDR2 SYDVKM. The CDR3 DNA reads as TGTGCCAGCAGTTTATTTGGGACAGCCCGCTACGAGCAGTACTTC. Its protein is CASSLFGTARYEQYF.

Turning to this clonotype: The conserved final phenylalanine or tryptophan is absent from the CDR3, which likely points to a read error. It is unclear where the CDR3 begins or ends on the DNA, so no DNA is shown, and the CDR3 is as TCRdb lists it. The chain combines TRBV7-6 with TRBJ2-7; TRBD1 is the table's D call and was not checked against the DNA. The CDR3 is 13 residues long, counting both termini. Germline lookup yields CDR1 SGHVS and CDR2 FNYEAQ. CDR3 loop: CASSLAPGTGVSP.

This clonotype was observed many times. The genes are TRBV18 and TRBJ1-2; D ambiguous. Per germline, CDR1 KGHSH and CDR2 LQKENI. The CDR3 is made up of 12 amino acids. The V end was cut by 3 bases, the J end by 5 bases, with 7 bases between. The CDR3 bases are TGTGCCAGCTCACCGCAGAAGTATGGCTACACCTTC. Encoded protein: CASSPQKYGYTF.

There are many counts of this clonotype. The chain carries TRBV6-1 and TRBJ1-1; D remains unclear. CDR3 length: 14 amino acids. Germline V gives CDR1 MNHNS, CDR2 SASEGT. Trimming shortened V by 8 bases and J by 1 base, and 14 bases separated the two germline ends. The DNA of the CDR3 is TGTGCCAGCCTTATAGCGACGGAGAACACTGAAGCTTTCTTT. It translates to CASLIATENTEAFF.

There are a few counts of this clonotype. The rearrangement joins TRBV29-1 to TRBJ2-7; 7 bases fit TRBD1. Trimming took 3 bases from V and 7 from J; bases not matched to a gene: 9. Germline assignment: CDR1 SQVTM and CDR2 ANQGSEA. CDR3 length: 13 residues. The CDR3 nucleotides are TGCAGCGTTGAGGCGCAGGGGGTGCGTGAGCAGTACTTC. Residues: CSVEAQGVREQYF.

This clonotype came up many times. The rearrangement uses TRBV4-1 and TRBJ2-3; 10 nucleotides agree with TRBD2. V was clipped by 8 bases and J by 4 bases; unmatched bases: 6. The CDR3 totals 14 residues. Per the germline V gene, CDR1 is MGHRA and CDR2 is YSYEKL. CDR3 sequence reads: CASRTSGLADTQYF. CDR3 DNA sequence: TGCGCCAGCCGGACTAGCGGCCTTGCAGATACGCAGTATTTT.

The gene calls are TRBV11-1 and TRBJ2-2; no clear D gene. This CDR3 is 17 amino acids long. Germline V gene data show CDR1 as SGHAT and CDR2 as FQDESV (reference sequence). V was shortened by 5 bases and J by 3 bases, with 19 bases between the two germline ends. This CDR3 is CASSLSPDSIYTGELFF. The CDR3 bases are TGTGCCAGCAGCCTATCTCCTGACTCCATTTACACCGGGGAGCTGTTTTTT. The full variable domain, rest sourced from reference TRBV11-1 and TRBJ2-2, is EAEVAQSPRYKITEKSQAVAFWCDPISGHATLYWYRQILGQGPELLVQFQDESVVDDSQLPKDRFSAERLKGVDSTLKIQPAELGDSAMYLCASSLSPDSIYTGELFFGEGSRLTVL.

The V call is TRBV6-9, the J call TRBJ2-2, with 10 bases aligning to TRBD2. The CDR3 runs 15 residues. Germline trimming cut 4 bases from V and 6 bases from J; bases unmatched to any gene: 5. Looked up from germline, CDR1 is MNHGY and CDR2 is SVAAGI. CDR3 amino acids: CASSSAGGPPGELFF. The CDR3 bases are TGTGCCAGCAGTTCAGCGGGAGGGCCTCCCGGGGAGCTGTTTTTT.

The chain has TRBV5-5 and TRBJ1-4, with 10 positions matching TRBD1. V gave up 5 bases and J gave up 7 bases; unmatched junction bases: 8. The CDR3 has 15 amino acids. Looked up from germline, CDR1 is SGHKS and CDR2 is YYEKEE (reference sequence). The CDR3 is CASSLGTGEAEKLFF. The CDR3 DNA follows: TGTGCCAGCAGTCTCGGGACAGGGGAGGCTGAAAAACTGTTTTTT.

This clonotype was seen repeatedly, ten times or more. The chain uses TRBV10-1 and TRBJ2-3, with 8 bases that match TRBD1. Germline V gene data show CDR1 as WNHNN and CDR2 as SYGVQD (reference sequence). The length of the CDR3 is 15 residues. V lost 4 bases, J lost 2 bases, and 5 bases stayed unmatched. The CDR3 region is CASSVRTGLTDTQYF. The CDR3 bases are TGCGCCAGCAGTGTGAGGACAGGGCTCACAGATACGCAGTATTTT.

In its sample, this clonotype was seen many times. This CDR3 reads CAWSFSINEQFF. The CDR3 region has the DNA TGTGCCTGGAGTTTCAGCATTAATGAGCAGTTCTTC. This sequence joins TRBV30 and TRBJ2-1; D remains unclear. The length of the CDR3 is 12 residues. Trimming pared 2 bases from V and 7 bases from J, leaving 9 bases between. CDR1 is GTSNPN and CDR2 is SVGIG in the germline V gene (reference sequence).

This clonotype appeared a few times. This chain uses TRBV6-1 with TRBJ2-5, with no clear D. CDR3 length: 12 residues. The V gene lost 7 bases and the J gene lost 5 bases, with 11 bases spanning the gap. Per germline, CDR1 MNHNS and CDR2 SASEGT. The CDR3 loop reads CASTPNTETQYF. Written as DNA, the CDR3 is TGTGCCAGCACTCCTAACACGGAGACCCAGTACTTC.

This clonotype was counted a few times. This sequence joins TRBV7-2 and TRBJ2-7, with D hard to call. Germline CDR1 and CDR2: SGHTA and FQGNSA. V was shortened by 1 base and J by 2 bases, with 6 bases between the two germline ends. CDR3 size: 13 residues. The DNA of the CDR3 is TGTGCCAGCAGCTTAGATATTCCCTACGAGCAGTACTTC. Its translation is CASSLDIPYEQYF. The whole variable domain, filled in from reference TRBV7-2 and TRBJ2-7, reads GAGVSQSPSNKVTEKGKDVELRCDPISGHTALYWYRQSLGQGLEFLIYFQGNSAPDKSGLPSDRFSAERTGGSVSTLTIQRTQQEDSAVYLCASSLDIPYEQYFGPGTRLTVT.

The chain couples TRBV24-1 to TRBJ1-5; D remains unclear. This CDR3 comprises 15 residues. V was clipped by 0 bases and J by 3 bases, with 8 bases between them. Germline V gives CDR1 KGHDR, CDR2 SFDVKD. This chain's CDR3 is CATSDLVPLNQPQHF. CDR3 bases: TGTGCCACCAGTGATTTGGTCCCGCTCAATCAGCCCCAGCATTTT.

The chain recombines TRBV5-4 with TRBJ2-7; D not resolved. Germline assignment: CDR1 SGHNT and CDR2 YYREEE (reference sequence). V lost 1 base to trimming and J lost 0 bases, with 8 bases between them. This CDR3 contains 14 residues. CDR3 sequence (DNA): TGTGCCAGCAGCTTGATCGGCCGCTCCTACGAGCAGTACTTC. Translated, it gives CASSLIGRSYEQYF.

This clonotype was found many times. The V and J genes are TRBV11-1 and TRBJ2-1, with 9 bases fitting TRBD1. Per germline, CDR1 SGHAT and CDR2 FQDESV (reference sequence). There are 16 residues in the CDR3. The trim removed 5 bases at V and 4 bases at J, leaving 9 bases unmatched. The CDR3 loop is CASSHTPGQGYNEQFF. The CDR3 DNA reads as TGTGCCAGCAGCCATACGCCGGGACAGGGATACAATGAGCAGTTCTTC. The whole variable domain, filled in from reference TRBV11-1 and TRBJ2-1, reads EAEVAQSPRYKITEKSQAVAFWCDPISGHATLYWYRQILGQGPELLVQFQDESVVDDSQLPKDRFSAERLKGVDSTLKIQPAELGDSAMYLCASSHTPGQGYNEQFFGPGTRLTVL.

This clonotype was counted a few times. A junction end diverges from the germline sequence, so it may reflect a read error. This chain links TRBV11-2 with TRBJ2-1, with 14 bases aligning to TRBD2. CDR3 length: 14 amino acids. Germline loops: CDR1 SGHAT, CDR2 FQNNGV. CDR3 bases: TGTGCCAGCAGCTCCCCAACGACTAGCGGGAGGGTAGCCTTC. Translating it yields CASSSPTTSGRVAF.

The table lists this clonotype with many counts. The rearrangement joins TRBV14 to TRBJ1-1; no clear D gene. CDR3 size: 16 residues. Germline V gene sequence: CDR1 SGHDN, CDR2 FVKESK. The V end was cut by 0 bases, the J end by 2 bases, with 13 bases between. DNA of the CDR3: TGTGCCAGCAGCCAAGAAGGTACGGAGATAAACACTGAAGCTTTCTTT. Translating gives CASSQEGTEINTEAFF. The full variable domain, its missing parts supplied by reference TRBV14 and TRBJ1-1, is EAGVTQFPSHSVIEKGQTVTLRCDPISGHDNLYWYRRVMGKEIKFLLHFVKESKQDESGMPNNRFLAERTGGTYSTLKVQPAELEDSGVYFCASSQEGTEINTEAFFGQGTRLTVV.

This clonotype was counted a few times. The CDR3 region has the DNA TGTGCCACCAAGAATCTAGCGGCGAACACCGGGGAGCTGTTTTTT. It codes for CATKNLAANTGELFF. The V gene is TRBV10-3, the J gene TRBJ2-2; 7 bases are shared with TRBD2. V dropped 10 bases and J dropped 0; count of bases not matched to a gene: 8. CDR1 is ENHRY, CDR2 SYGVKD, per germline. There are 15 residues in the CDR3.